The 22 T cell receptor beta chains listed next were all sequenced from one sample in a study of human T cells and chemical hapten exposure. The time point is: pre-sensitization, week 0. Treatment of the sample: therapeutic diphenylcyclopropenone sensitization with weekly scalp DPC. MiXCR, applied by TCRdb to the RACE reads, yields one record per CDR3 protein. The sample shows 85,000 to 120,000 distinct CDR3 sequences, around 12% of them seen only once. The sample was whole blood, taken in connection with sensitization to the hapten diphenylcyclopropenone (DPC). Receptors were obtained from a woman between 50 and 59 years old with alopecia areata. Some clones in this sample may be carry-over from other donors' samples.

The chain uses TRBV7-2 and TRBJ2-2, with 8 bases lining up with TRBD2. The germline gives CDR1 SGHTA, CDR2 FQGNSA. V shed 4 bases and J 4 bases; nucleotides not matched to a gene: 20. This CDR3 contains 20 residues. The DNA for the CDR3 is TGTGCCAGCAGCTCTAGGGGGAGGGTAGCGGGAACTTTGATCACCGGGGAGCTGTTTTTT. It yields the protein CASSSRGRVAGTLITGELFF.

Ten or more counts support this clonotype. This chain links TRBV29-1 with TRBJ2-3, with a tentative D call TRBD2 (6 bases). The length of the CDR3 is 13 residues. Germline V gives CDR1 SQVTM, CDR2 ANQGSEA. V gave up 4 bases and J gave up 5 bases, with 13 bases separating them. CDR3 in amino acids: CSVGILGGDTQYF. CDR3 sequence (DNA): TGCAGCGTTGGGATCCTGGGGGGAGATACGCAGTATTTT.

This clonotype has at least ten counts. The genes are TRBV5-5 and TRBJ1-1; D might be TRBD1 (6 bases). CDR1 is SGHKS and CDR2 is YYEKEE in the germline V gene (reference sequence). CDR3 length equals 15 residues. Trimming took off 4 bases at V and 1 base at J, with 14 bases between the two ends. The CDR3 bases are TGTGCCAGCAGCCCCCTTGGACAGCCGAACACTGAAGCTTTCTTT. Translating it yields CASSPLGQPNTEAFF.

The chain joins TRBV20-1 to TRBJ2-1, with a possible D match to TRBD1 (7 bases). Trimming cost V 8 bases and J 8 bases, with 31 bases left between them. Germline V lookup: CDR1 DFQATT, CDR2 SNEGSKA (reference sequence). The CDR3 runs 17 residues. The CDR3 sequence is CSIYSGGITQYRYEQFF. CDR3 in DNA: TGCAGTATCTATTCAGGGGGGATCACCCAATATAGGTATGAGCAGTTCTTC.

This clonotype has only a few counts. The V and J genes are TRBV18 and TRBJ2-6, with a possible D match to TRBD2 (6 bases). CDR3 size: 18 residues. The germline V gene has CDR1 KGHSH and CDR2 LQKENI. V lost 6 bases, J lost 0 bases, and 18 bases lay in between. CDR3 in amino acids: CASSLNHRRDSGANVLTF. CDR3 sequence (DNA): TGTGCCAGCTCTCTCAACCATAGGAGGGACTCTGGGGCCAACGTCCTGACTTTC. Looking up the rest from reference TRBV18 and TRBJ2-6 gives the full variable domain: NAGVMQNPRHLVRRRGQEARLRCSPMKGHSHVYWYRQLPEEGLKFMVYLQKENIIDESGMPKERFSAEFPKEGPSILRIQQVVRGDSAAYFCASSLNHRRDSGANVLTFGAGSRLTVL.

This clonotype showed up just a few times. This rearrangement joins TRBV12-3 or TRBV12-4 to TRBJ2-7; D unresolved. The CDR3 totals 12 residues. V was pared by 3 bases and J by 4 bases, with 7 bases between. The CDR3 DNA reads as TGTGCCAGCAGTTTCGGGTTTTACGAGCAGTACTTC. This gives the protein CASSFGFYEQYF.

This clonotype was detected only a few times. CDR3 sequence: CSAPKGYYGYTF. CDR3 nucleotide sequence: TGCAGTGCCCCCAAGGGCTACTATGGCTACACCTTC. The chain uses TRBV20-1 and TRBJ1-2; D gene uncertain. This CDR3 comprises 12 residues. Germline assignment: CDR1 DFQATT and CDR2 SNEGSKA (reference sequence). V lost 6 bases and J lost 3, with 11 bases in between.

This clonotype was recorded at least ten times. The chain links TRBV11-2 to TRBJ2-7; a weak D match, TRBD2 (7 bases). The CDR3 extends over 15 amino acids. The germline gives CDR1 SGHAT, CDR2 FQNNGV. With 3 bases removed from V and 0 bases from J, the gap between germline ends came to 12 bases. CDR3 coding DNA: TGTGCCAGCAGCTTGGGGCGGGGGCCCTCCTACGAGCAGTACTTC. Amino acids: CASSLGRGPSYEQYF.

The chain couples TRBV10-2 to TRBJ2-7; D perhaps matches TRBD2 (6 bases). The germline gives CDR1 WSHSY, CDR2 SAAADI. V was clipped by 4 bases and J by 2 bases, with 15 bases between them. The length of the CDR3 is 15 residues. The CDR3: CASSATAGIPYEQYF. In DNA form, the CDR3 reads TGCGCCAGCAGTGCGACGGCGGGGATCCCCTACGAGCAGTACTTC.

The chain recombines TRBV5-1 with TRBJ1-6; 11 bases align to TRBD1. Trimming took 4 bases from V and 8 from J; bases not matched to a gene: 5. This CDR3 region has 15 residues. The germline CDR1 and CDR2 sequences are SGHRS and YFSETQ. In DNA, the CDR3 is TGCGCCAGCAGCGGAAGGACAGGGGGCCATTCACCCCTCCACTTT. It is translated as CASSGRTGGHSPLHF.

This clonotype was picked up many times. The chain employs TRBV5-4 and TRBJ1-4; 10 nucleotides agree with TRBD1. The CDR3 runs 15 residues. V dropped 2 bases and J dropped 6; count of bases not matched to a gene: 4. Germline assignment: CDR1 SGHNT and CDR2 YYREEE (reference sequence). DNA for the CDR3: TGTGCCAGCAGCTTTAGCGGGACAGGGGATGAAAAACTGTTTTTT. Its translation is CASSFSGTGDEKLFF. Variable domain in full (rest from reference TRBV5-4 and TRBJ1-4): ETGVTQSPTHLIKTRGQQVTLRCSSQSGHNTVSWYQQALGQGPQFIFQYYREEENGRGNFPPRFSGLQFPNYSSELNVNALELDDSALYLCASSFSGTGDEKLFFGSGTQLSVL.

The rearrangement links TRBV12-3 or TRBV12-4 to TRBJ1-1, with unresolved D. Trimming shortened V by 10 bases and J by 6 bases, and 12 bases separated the two germline ends. The CDR3 totals 11 residues. Here the CDR3 reads CATSNRAEAFF. As DNA, the CDR3 is TGTGCCACCTCCAACCGGGCTGAAGCTTTCTTT.

This clonotype has a handful of counts. V usage is TRBV28 and J usage is TRBJ2-1, with D possibly TRBD2 on 5 matching bases. CDR3 length: 13 amino acids. V lost 6 bases and J 7 bases, leaving 13 bases between the germline ends. CDR1 MDHEN and CDR2 SYDVKM come from the germline V gene. DNA of the CDR3: TGTGCCAGCAGCCCGGAGAGCGGAAATGAGCAGTTCTTC. Its translation is CASSPESGNEQFF.

This clonotype was observed at least ten times. This chain uses TRBV6-5 with TRBJ2-1; maybe TRBD1 (6 bases). Trimming shortened V by 10 bases and J by 5 bases, and 15 bases separated the two germline ends. The germline V gene has CDR1 MNHEY and CDR2 SVGAGI. The CDR3 sequence is 13 residues long. The CDR3 DNA sequence: TGTGCCATCTCCAGGGGTCAGGACAATGAGCAGTTCTTC. Protein sequence: CAISRGQDNEQFF.

This clonotype occurred a few times. The rearrangement links TRBV5-1 to TRBJ2-1, with TRBD2 identical over 8 bases. With V trimmed by 0 bases and J by 7 bases, 15 bases remained unmatched. CDR1 and CDR2 from the germline V gene are SGHRS and YFSETQ. The CDR3 runs 18 residues. CDR3 sequence: CASSLAASGGVSRNEQFF. CDR3 DNA sequence: TGCGCCAGCAGCTTGGCGGCCAGCGGGGGCGTCTCGAGGAATGAGCAGTTCTTC.

A remark on this clonotype: The junction departs from the called germline gene at one end, perhaps through a read error. The chain joins TRBV3-1 to TRBJ2-7, with D tentatively TRBD2 (6 bases). The CDR3 is made up of 12 amino acids. Germline assignment: CDR1 LGHDT and CDR2 YNNKEL (reference sequence). The CDR3 region has the DNA TGTGCCAGCAGCCAGGCGGGATCCAACGGCCACTTC. The encoded protein is CASSQAGSNGHF.

This sequence joins TRBV19 and TRBJ2-2; D is perhaps TRBD1 (6 bases). The CDR3 contains 17 residues. Trimming took 4 bases from V and 7 from J, leaving 22 bases between them. Germline loops: CDR1 LNHDA, CDR2 SQIVND (reference sequence). Here the CDR3 DNA reads TGTGCCAGTAGTAGGGGACAAGGAGCGGCCTTGATCGGGGAGCTGTTTTTT. It specifies CASSRGQGAALIGELFF. Full variable domain (outside the CDR3, taken from reference TRBV19 and TRBJ2-2): DGGITQSPKYLFRKEGQNVTLSCEQNLNHDAMYWYRQDPGQGLRLIYYSQIVNDFQKGDIAEGYSVSREKKESFPLTVTSAQKNPTAFYLCASSRGQGAALIGELFFGEGSRLTVL.

V gene TRBV27 combines with J gene TRBJ2-1, with D tentatively TRBD2 (5 bases). Per the germline V gene, CDR1 is MNHEY and CDR2 is SMNVEV (reference sequence). Trimming removed 6 bases from V and 7 bases from J, with 13 bases in between. This CDR3 comprises 13 residues. The CDR3 here is CASSVPSGNEQFF. CDR3 coding DNA: TGTGCCAGCAGCGTACCCTCGGGGAATGAGCAGTTCTTC.

This clonotype was seen a handful of times. The rearrangement uses TRBV6-2 or TRBV6-3 and TRBJ1-3, with D maybe TRBD1 (6 bases). V lost 5 bases and J 2 bases, leaving 19 bases between the germline ends. Germline V CDR1 and CDR2: MNHEY, SVGEGT. This CDR3 has 17 amino acids. CDR3 region: CASSTALQGRTGNTIYF. In DNA form, the CDR3 reads TGTGCCAGCAGTACCGCTTTGCAGGGGCGAACTGGAAACACCATATATTTT.

The chain employs TRBV6-5 and TRBJ1-1; D remains ambiguous. Germline V lookup: CDR1 MNHEY, CDR2 SVGAGI. Trimming cost V 0 bases and J 1 base, with 9 bases left between them. The CDR3 extends over 15 amino acids. CDR3 residues: CASSYSPRTNTEAFF. The CDR3 DNA follows: TGTGCCAGCAGTTACTCCCCTCGGACGAACACTGAAGCTTTCTTT.

This clonotype was detected ten times or more. The chain employs TRBV29-1 and TRBJ1-2, with 9 bases identical to TRBD1. V gave up 6 bases and J gave up 2 bases; unmatched junction bases: 4. From germline, CDR1 is SQVTM and CDR2 ANQGSEA. This CDR3 has 13 amino acids. CDR3 sequence reads: CSVGQGTNYGYTF. The CDR3 DNA sequence: TGCAGCGTAGGACAGGGGACGAACTATGGCTACACCTTC.

This clonotype was observed a few times. The V call is TRBV20-1, the J call TRBJ2-7, with D possibly being TRBD1 (6 bases). The V gene's germline CDR1 is DFQATT and CDR2 SNEGSKA (reference sequence). The CDR3 contains 14 residues. With 6 bases removed from V and 2 bases from J, the gap between germline ends came to 17 bases. In DNA form, the CDR3 reads TGCAGTGCCCGTAAACAGGGATCCCCCTACGAGCAGTACTTC. Encoded protein: CSARKQGSPYEQYF.